What follows are 3 T cell receptor beta chains derived from one specimen sequenced in a study of T cells in Graves' hyperthyroidism and ophthalmopathy. The CDR3 regions of TCR beta were amplified from RNA transcripts. When the TCR CDR3 underwent first-round RT-PCR, the HTBI primer set was used. TCRdb reprocessed the multiplex PCR reads via MiXCR and lists one record per CDR3 protein. The table records 300,000 to 400,000 distinct CDR3 sequences, around 14% of them present only once. The sample taken for sequencing was blood. All receptors come from a woman in her 30s with Graves' hyperthyroidism.

The rearrangement joins TRBV12-3 or TRBV12-4 to TRBJ1-2, with D uncertain. Trimming removed 2 bases from V and 8 bases from J, with 21 bases in between. The CDR3 length is 16 residues. The CDR3 reads CASSLTGWAEHRGYTF. CDR3 in DNA: TGTGCCAGCAGTTTAACTGGATGGGCCGAGCACCGGGGCTACACCTTC.

The DNA for the CDR3 is TGTGCCAGCGAAAGACAGGGAGAGTCGTACGAGCAGTACTTC. Translating it yields CASERQGESYEQYF. The chain links TRBV19 to TRBJ2-7; TRBD1 matches at 7 bases. This CDR3 contains 14 residues. J was trimmed by 4 bases and V by 9 bases; bases with no gene match: 12. Germline lookup yields CDR1 LNHDA and CDR2 SQIVND (reference sequence).

This clonotype was recorded many times. This sequence joins TRBV19 and TRBJ2-1, with D unresolved. The CDR3 sequence is 12 residues long. V was shortened by 4 bases and J by 4 bases, with 5 bases between the two germline ends. Germline values: CDR1 LNHDA, CDR2 SQIVND (reference sequence). The CDR3 bases are TGTGCCAGTAGTACTAGTTACAATGAGCAGTTCTTC. Translated, it gives CASSTSYNEQFF.